These 4 T cell receptor beta chains were sequenced from one sample in a study of metastatic and nonmetastatic thyroid tumors. TCRdb re-called the PCR reads through MiXCR. Of fewer than 5,000 clones listed, roughly 18% are singletons. Thyroid surgery took place with no prior treatment in any patient. The sample comprised adjacent normal tissue. Source of these receptors: a male donor with papillary thyroid cancer or a benign thyroid nodule (not recorded which). Some clones in this sample may be carry-over from other donors' samples.

The chain carries TRBV20-1 and TRBJ2-1; 9 bases map to TRBD2. Germline CDR1 is DFQATT and CDR2 is SNEGSKA (reference sequence). Unmatched junction bases numbered 14, after V lost 1 base and J lost 4 bases. The CDR3 extends over 18 amino acids. Written as DNA, the CDR3 is TGCAGTGCTAGAGGAGCGTTAGCGGGGGAACCCCTATACAATGAGCAGTTCTTC. Encoded protein: CSARGALAGEPLYNEQFF.

The chain combines TRBV19 with TRBJ2-2; 8 bases are a match to TRBD2. Per germline, CDR1 LNHDA and CDR2 SQIVND (reference sequence). V shed 5 bases, J shed 4 bases, and the junction held 9 bases outside the gene matches. The length of the CDR3 is 16 residues. The CDR3 loop reads CASSYRRSGGTGELFF. The CDR3 nucleotides read TGTGCCAGTAGTTATCGAAGGAGCGGGGGCACCGGGGAGCTGTTTTTT.

This clone was recorded a few times. Germline is not matched at one junction end, which may reflect a read error. Within the sample, other DNA sequences also encode this same CDR3. This chain connects TRBV28 to TRBJ1-2; D is unclear. In germline, CDR1 is MDHEN, CDR2 SYDVKM. The CDR3 has 11 residues. CDR3 sequence reads: CASNRRDGYTF. CDR3 nucleotides: TGTGCCAGCAATAGGAGGGATGGTTACACCTTC.

This sequence joins TRBV13 and TRBJ2-7; 7 bases fit TRBD1. V lost 0 bases, J lost 1 base, and 6 bases stayed unmatched. Germline V gene data show CDR1 as PRHDT and CDR2 as FYEKMQ (reference sequence). CDR3 length equals 16 residues. CDR3 loop: CASSLGRTGQSYEQYF. The CDR3 DNA sequence: TGTGCCAGCAGCTTAGGGCGGACAGGTCAGTCCTACGAGCAGTACTTC.